This T cell receptor (beta chain) was sequenced in a study of blood T cell repertoires in COVID-19. Study context: PBMCs, B-cell-depleted T cells, or T cells were the source of the cDNA or gDNA that made up the material.

The germline V gene has CDR1 SGHDT and CDR2 YYEEEE. The junction had 5 bases not matched to a gene; V was cut back by 2 bases and J by 0 bases. The CDR3 is made up of 16 amino acids. Participant-given clinical history determined each cohort assignment. This table comes from immunoSEQ multiplex PCR, and its TCRdb copy is limited to in-frame clones, with some not included. The sample holds 200,000 to 250,000 clones, more than 70% seen once. The chain links TRBV5-6 to TRBJ1-3, with 7 bases aligning to TRBD1. This sequence was found in a woman in her thirties or forties with acute COVID-19. Sequencing was done on a sample of PBMCs or T cells enriched from blood (not recorded which). The CDR3 coding sequence is TGTGCCAGCAGCTTTCCGGGACAGCCCTCTGGAAACACCATATATTTT. Translation gives CASSFPGQPSGNTIYF. Complete variable domain (other parts from reference TRBV5-6 and TRBJ1-3): DAGVTQSPTHLIKTRGQQVTLRCSPKSGHDTVSWYQQALGQGPQFIFQYYEEEERQRGNFPDRFSGHQFPNYSSELNVNALLLGDSALYLCASSFPGQPSGNTIYFGEGSWLTVV.